The entry below describes one T cell receptor (beta chain). Germline lookup yields CDR1 SQVTM and CDR2 ANQGSEA. Trimming shortened V by 4 bases and J by 5 bases, and 8 bases separated the two germline ends. The CDR3 is 11 residues long. Source study methods: It was from reference gene primer amplification that nucleated cell counts were estimated. Libraries were prepared by immunoSEQ multiplex PCR; TCRdb keeps only in-frame clonotypes and omits some of them. The D gene and trimming were derived from the DNA, and the V and J assignments and clone size from that table. The table lists roughly 130,000 clones, 80% to 85% of them singletons. This sample stems from a study of blood T cell repertoires in COVID-19. About the study: The United States, Italy and Spain were the sources of the acute and convalescent COVID-19 samples. In each case, the material was cDNA or gDNA derived from T cells, B-cell-depleted T cells, or PBMCs.

The sequenced material came from peripheral blood. The clonotype originates from a woman between 25 and 40 years old who had recovered from COVID-19. This rearrangement joins TRBV29-1 to TRBJ2-5; D is possibly TRBD1 (5 bases). DNA of the CDR3: TGCAGCGTTGGCAGGGTGGAGACCCAGTACTTC. Translation gives CSVGRVETQYF.